The 25 T cell receptor beta chains in this list originate from one sample, sequenced in a study of tumor-infiltrating lymphocytes in primary liver carcinoma. RNA and DNA were co-extracted from about 20-30 mg of unsorted bulk tissue. Starting from approximately 470 ng of total RNA, TCR beta cDNA was produced with a primer in the constant region. Slightly modified ARM-PCR, run as three nested multiplex PCR rounds, produced the TCR beta libraries. A C-beta reverse primer and TRBV1-TRBV30 forward primers served in each of the first two PCR rounds, at approximately 10 cycles apiece. TCRdb re-called the multiplex PCR reads with MiXCR, one entry per CDR3 protein. The table includes roughly 100,000 distinct CDR3 sequences, 69% detected once. Sequenced material: liver tumor tissue from sampling region 5. Subset here: tumor region T5, tumor centre. The receptors originated from a woman aged 60-70 years with primary liver carcinoma and hepatitis B virus infection.

On this clonotype: One base away lies a much larger clone, so this may be a sequencing read error. The rearrangement links TRBV5-6 to TRBJ2-1; 13 bases agree with TRBD2. Trimming removed 4 bases from V and 5 bases from J; junction bases left unmatched: 9. The CDR3 is 17 residues long. Germline CDR1 reads SGHDT; CDR2 reads YYEEEE. CDR3 in amino acids: CASSPFKGLAGHNEQFF. The CDR3 nucleotides read TGTGCCAGCAGCCCCTTTAAGGGACTAGCGGGACACAATGAGCAGTTCTTC.

Concerning this clonotype: At one end the junction does not follow the germline gene, possibly because of a read error. The chain couples TRBV5-1 to TRBJ2-3; D tentatively reads TRBD1 or TRBD2 (5 bases each). CDR1 is SGHRS and CDR2 is YFSETQ in the germline V gene. The length of the CDR3 is 14 residues. CDR3 protein: CASTKGTYTDMQYF. As DNA, the CDR3 is TGCGCCAGCACCAAAGGGACGTACACAGATATGCAGTATTTT.

The chain has TRBV11-2 and TRBJ2-7; D is uncertain. The J call is doubtful: the DNA matches TRBJ2-1 better. This CDR3 is 13 amino acids long. The germline CDR1 and CDR2 sequences are SGHAT and FQNNGV. In nucleotides, the CDR3 is TGTGCCAGCAGCTTAGATCTCCATCGCGAGCAGTTCTTC. This codes for CASSLDLHREQFF.

To note about this clonotype: A much larger clone sits a single nucleotide away, making a read error possible. The chain combines TRBV7-8 with TRBJ2-7; the D is unclear. Germline assignment: CDR1 SGHVS and CDR2 FQNEAQ. V lost 0 bases and J lost 2, with 11 bases in between. The CDR3 is 15 amino acids. The CDR3 DNA sequence: TGTGCCAGCAGCTTAGCCGTAATGGGCGCCTACGAGCAGTACTTC. Protein: CASSLAVMGAYEQYF.

In its sample, this clonotype was seen many times. The chain is built from TRBV29-1 and TRBJ2-5, with D possibly being TRBD1 or TRBD2 (5 bases each). Between the trimmed V and J ends, which lost 3 bases and 0 bases, there was a span of 11 bases. Germline V gene sequence: CDR1 SQVTM, CDR2 ANQGSEA. The CDR3 is made up of 14 amino acids. The CDR3 sequence is CSVDRDPYQETQYF. The DNA for the CDR3 is TGCAGCGTTGACCGGGACCCGTACCAAGAGACCCAGTACTTC.

The V call is TRBV9, the J call TRBJ2-1; 10 nucleotides line up with TRBD1. There are 16 residues in the CDR3. Germline CDR1 and CDR2: SGDLS and YYNGEE. The trim removed 4 bases at V and 5 bases at J, leaving 9 bases unmatched. The CDR3 reads CASSKTGGALDNEQFF. The CDR3, as DNA: TGTGCCAGCAGCAAGACAGGGGGCGCGTTGGACAATGAGCAGTTCTTC.

This clonotype was observed many times. This chain joins TRBV11-2 and TRBJ2-7; D possibly uses TRBD1 or TRBD2 (5 bases each). Germline V CDR1 and CDR2: SGHAT, FQNNGV. The V gene lost 3 bases and the J gene lost 3 bases, with 9 bases spanning the gap. The CDR3 totals 13 residues. The CDR3 DNA sequence: TGTGCCAGCAGCTTGGGACCTTACTACGAGCAGTACTTC. Translated: CASSLGPYYEQYF.

The rearrangement links TRBV12-3 or TRBV12-4 to TRBJ2-1, with unresolved D. Deletions cut 9 bases from V and 6 bases from J, with 21 bases between. The CDR3 contains 15 residues. CDR3 coding DNA: TGTGCCAGTAGTAGGGTTAGGTGGGATTTCAATGAGCAGTTCTTC. Its protein is CASSRVRWDFNEQFF.

Concerning this clonotype itself: The germline gene is not matched at one end of the junction; a read error may be the cause. The chain carries TRBV29-1 and TRBJ2-2, with 7 bases lining up with TRBD1. CDR3 length equals 14 residues. CDR1 is SQVTM and CDR2 is ANQGSEA in the germline V gene. The CDR3 region has the DNA TGCAGCGTCGCCGGGACAGTGAACACCGGGGAGCTGTTGTTT. Translation gives CSVAGTVNTGELLF.

This clonotype appeared a few times. Possible read error: a much larger clone is one base away. The rearrangement uses TRBV6-1 and TRBJ2-6, with D unclear. Germline CDR1 is MNHNS and CDR2 is SASEGT. This CDR3 spans 15 amino acids. CDR3 coding DNA: TGTGCCAGCAGTGAAGGCTTCTCTGGGGTCAACGTCCTGACTTTC. It translates to CASSEGFSGVNVLTF.

CDR3 protein: CAVRHSTGKLFF. CDR3 in DNA: TGTGCCGTCCGACATAGTACAGGGAAGCTGTTTTTT. The genes are TRBV10-3 and TRBJ2-2, with D maybe TRBD1 (6 bases). V lost 11 bases and J 12 bases, leaving 19 bases between the germline ends. CDR1 ENHRY and CDR2 SYGVKD come from the germline V gene. The CDR3 has 12 residues.

Concerning this clonotype: At one of its ends the junction is not consistent with the germline gene, which may arise from a read error. The V and J genes are TRBV7-9 and TRBJ2-1, with 10 bases lining up with TRBD1. The CDR3 is 12 amino acids. CDR1 is SEHNR, CDR2 FQNEAQ, per germline (reference sequence). The CDR3 DNA sequence: TGTACCAGCAGCTACGGACAGGGGGGGCAGTTCTTC. It encodes CTSSYGQGGQFF.

The chain is built from TRBV7-2 and TRBJ2-2; unclear D gene. CDR1 and CDR2 from the germline V gene are SGHTA and FQGNSA. CDR3 size: 14 residues. The V end lost 2 bases, the J end lost 1 base, and 5 bases lay between the germline ends. In nucleotides, the CDR3 is TGTGCCAGCAGCTTATCAGGGAACACCGGGGAGCTGTTTTTT. Translation: CASSLSGNTGELFF.

This clonotype was detected many times. The chain couples TRBV5-4 to TRBJ2-2, with a tentative D call TRBD2 (6 bases). Germline V gives CDR1 SGHNT, CDR2 YYREEE (reference sequence). V lost 2 bases to trimming and J lost 3 bases, with 14 bases between them. The length of the CDR3 is 16 residues. This CDR3 reads CASSFGGIGDTGELFF. CDR3 DNA: TGTGCCAGCAGCTTTGGGGGGATTGGAGACACCGGGGAGCTGTTTTTT.

Points on this clonotype: One end of the junction varies from germline; a read error may be responsible. The rearrangement uses TRBV12-3 or TRBV12-4 and TRBJ1-1, with D perhaps TRBD1 (5 bases). This CDR3 is 13 amino acids long. The CDR3 coding sequence is TGTGCTAGCAGCATCCGGGGGGTGGGGAGAGCTTTCTTT. Translated, it gives CASSIRGVGRAFF.

Ten or more counts support this clonotype. J is TRBJ2-7 and V is TRBV30, with D unclear. The CDR3 has 14 amino acids. Germline V lookup: CDR1 GTSNPN, CDR2 SVGIG (reference sequence). Trimming stripped 5 bases from V and 2 bases from J, with 16 bases between. For the CDR3, the DNA is TGTGCCTGGGGGATACTTCCTCGACCCTACGAGCAGTACTTC. Encoded protein: CAWGILPRPYEQYF.

On this clonotype: The junction departs from the called germline gene at one end, perhaps through a read error. In DNA, the CDR3 is TGTGCCAGCAGCTCTTGGTCCCTTGACGGGGGCACAGATACGCAGTACTTT. Its translation is CASSSWSLDGGTDTQYF. The chain combines TRBV11-3 with TRBJ2-3; D could derive from TRBD1 or TRBD2 (6 bases each). Germline CDR1 is SGHNT and CDR2 is YENEEA. The CDR3 length is 17 residues. Together with reference TRBV11-3 and TRBJ2-3, the CDR3 gives the full variable domain: EAGVVQSPRYKIIEKKQPVAFWCNPISGHNTLYWYLQNLGQGPELLIRYENEEAVDDSQLPKDRFSAERLKGVDSTLKIQPAELGDSAVYLCASSSWSLDGGTDTQYFGPGTRLTVL.

The rearrangement links TRBV6-6 to TRBJ2-1; no clear D gene. The CDR3 has 15 amino acids. Germline V gene lookup returns CDR1 MNHNY and CDR2 SVGAGI (reference sequence). With 5 bases removed from V and 13 bases from J, the gap between germline ends came to 24 bases. The CDR3, as DNA: TGTGCCAGCAGTCCCCGACCCCCCAGCGTGTCGAAACAGTTCTTC. As protein: CASSPRPPSVSKQFF.

Note on this clonotype: Compared with germline, one end of the junction differs, possibly owing to a read error. The chain combines TRBV29-1 with TRBJ2-2; D is tentatively TRBD1 or TRBD2 (6 bases each). The CDR3 sequence is 12 residues long. CDR1 and CDR2 (germline): SQVTM, ANQGSEA. CDR3 region: CSVWWGAGELFF. CDR3 in DNA: TGCAGCGTTTGGTGGGGGGCCGGGGAACTGTTCTTT.

The chain links TRBV11-3 to TRBJ2-7; 12 nucleotides align to TRBD1. The CDR3 extends over 15 amino acids. The V segment lost 9 bases and the J segment 12 bases; nucleotides outside the gene matches: 18. Germline loops: CDR1 SGHNT, CDR2 YENEEA. The CDR3 here is CASSPGTGGNYELYF. The CDR3 DNA sequence: TGTGCCAGTAGCCCCGGGACAGGGGGCAACTACGAGTTGTACTTC.

This clonotype was seen only once. The chain uses TRBV11-2 and TRBJ1-3; possible D gene TRBD1, 5 bases. CDR1 is SGHAT and CDR2 is FQNNGV in the germline V gene. Trimming took off 8 bases at V and 4 bases at J, with 30 bases between the two ends. This CDR3 is 19 amino acids long. The CDR3 DNA is TGTGCCAGCGGCTCACGCCCGGATAGGGGAGTGTACTCAGGAAACACCATATATTTT. Its protein product is CASGSRPDRGVYSGNTIYF.

A note on this clonotype: At one end, the junction sequence differs from germline, possibly due to a read error. The chain links TRBV29-1 to TRBJ1-1; maybe TRBD1 (5 bases). CDR3 length: 15 amino acids. Germline-derived CDR1 and CDR2 are SQVTM and ANQGSEA. CDR3 region: CSVGPRQCLNTEASF. The DNA for the CDR3 is TGCAGCGTTGGCCCGAGACAGTGCCTGAACACTGAAGCTTCCTTT.

A word on this clonotype: A read error may explain this, as a much larger clone is one base away. The J gene is TRBJ2-5, the V gene TRBV5-1; 7 bases are shared with TRBD1. Germline lookup yields CDR1 SGHRS and CDR2 YFSETQ. The CDR3 has 14 residues. The CDR3 DNA follows: TGCGCCAGCAGGGGGACGACAGGGACAGAGACCCACTACTTC. It codes for CASRGTTGTETHYF.

This clonotype has just a few counts. With a much larger clone just one base away, this may be a read error. The chain carries TRBV6-5 and TRBJ2-1, with a possible D match to TRBD2 (5 bases). This CDR3 region has 15 residues. Per germline, CDR1 MNHEY and CDR2 SVGAGI. This chain's CDR3 is CVSSSLVAGMNEQFF. CDR3 nucleotide sequence: TGTGTCAGCAGTTCACTAGTGGCAGGAATGAATGAGCAGTTCTTC.

This clonotype has more than one count but fewer than ten. This clone may be a read error of a much larger clone one base away. V is TRBV6-5 and J is TRBJ2-3; D possibly matches TRBD1 or TRBD2 (5 bases each). The CDR3 is 14 residues long. V was cut by 6 bases and J by 2 bases, with 12 bases left in between. Germline V gives CDR1 MNHEY, CDR2 SVGAGI. CDR3 sequence reads: CASRPGTSTDTQYF. DNA of the CDR3: TGTGCCAGCAGACCCGGGACCTCCACAGATACGCAGTATTTT.